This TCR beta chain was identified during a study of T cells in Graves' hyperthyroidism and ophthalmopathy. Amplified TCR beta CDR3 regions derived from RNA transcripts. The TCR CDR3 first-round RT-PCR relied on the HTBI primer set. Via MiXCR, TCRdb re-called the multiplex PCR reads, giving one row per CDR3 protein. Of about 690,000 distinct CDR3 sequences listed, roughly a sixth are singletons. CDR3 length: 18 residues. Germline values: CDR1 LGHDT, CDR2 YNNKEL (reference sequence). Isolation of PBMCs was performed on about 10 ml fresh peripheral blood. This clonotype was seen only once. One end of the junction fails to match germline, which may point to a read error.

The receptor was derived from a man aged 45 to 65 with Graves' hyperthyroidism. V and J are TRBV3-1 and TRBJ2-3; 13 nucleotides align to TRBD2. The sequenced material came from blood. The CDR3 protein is CPSSRRTSGSGRPDTQYF. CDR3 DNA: TGTCCCAGCAGCCGTAGGACTAGCGGGAGCGGGCGCCCAGATACGCAGTATTTT.